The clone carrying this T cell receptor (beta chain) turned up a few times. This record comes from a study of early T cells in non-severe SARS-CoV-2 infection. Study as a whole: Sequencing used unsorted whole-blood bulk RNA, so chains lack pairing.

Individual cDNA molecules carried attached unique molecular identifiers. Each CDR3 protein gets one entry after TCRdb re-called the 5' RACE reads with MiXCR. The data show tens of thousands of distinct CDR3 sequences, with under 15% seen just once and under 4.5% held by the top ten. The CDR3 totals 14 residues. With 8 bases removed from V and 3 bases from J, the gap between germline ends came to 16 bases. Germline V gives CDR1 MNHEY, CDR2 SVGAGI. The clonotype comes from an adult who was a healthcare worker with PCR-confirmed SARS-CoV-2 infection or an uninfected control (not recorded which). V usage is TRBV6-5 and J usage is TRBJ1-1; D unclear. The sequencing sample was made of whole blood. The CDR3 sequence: CASGRAWADTEAFF. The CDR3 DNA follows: TGTGCCAGCGGCCGCGCTTGGGCGGACACTGAAGCTTTCTTT.